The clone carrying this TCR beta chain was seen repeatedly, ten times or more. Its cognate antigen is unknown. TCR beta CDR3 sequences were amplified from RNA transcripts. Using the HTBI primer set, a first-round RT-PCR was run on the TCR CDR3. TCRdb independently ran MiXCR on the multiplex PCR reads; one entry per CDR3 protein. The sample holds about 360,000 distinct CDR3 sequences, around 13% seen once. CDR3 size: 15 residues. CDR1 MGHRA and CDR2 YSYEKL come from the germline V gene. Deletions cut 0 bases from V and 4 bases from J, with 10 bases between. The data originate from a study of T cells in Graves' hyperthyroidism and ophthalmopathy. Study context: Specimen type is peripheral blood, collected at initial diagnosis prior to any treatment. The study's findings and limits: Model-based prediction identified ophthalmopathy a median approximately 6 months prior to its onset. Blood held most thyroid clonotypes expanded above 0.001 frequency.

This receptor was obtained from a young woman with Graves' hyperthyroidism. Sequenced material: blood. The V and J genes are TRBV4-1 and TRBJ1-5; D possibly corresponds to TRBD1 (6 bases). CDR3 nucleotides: TGCGCCAGCAGCCAAGATCCGCAGGGGAATCAGCCCCAGCATTTT. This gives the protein CASSQDPQGNQPQHF.